This T cell receptor (beta chain) was sequenced for a study of OX40 agonist ivuxolimab in advanced cancers. Across the study: Three patients showed partial responses: one hepatocellular carcinoma and two cutaneous melanoma cases.

Baseline, cycle 4 day 1, and cycle 7 day 1 were the blood sampling points. The assay was immunoSEQ multiplex PCR, and TCRdb's table has in-frame clones only and misses some. The sample lists 50,000 to 65,000 clones; 81% were seen once. The TCR was taken from an adult with an advanced solid tumor such as melanoma, head and neck, liver or kidney cancer. The starting material was CD4+ or CD8+ T cells sorted from blood, obtained in a trial of the OX40 agonist ivuxolimab.

In DNA, the CDR3 is TGTGCCAGCAGTGAAGCCGGTCATACTAGCACAGATACGCAGTATTTT. Translating it yields CASSEAGHTSTDTQYF. The V and J genes are TRBV6-1 and TRBJ2-3; the D is unclear. V lost 0 bases to trimming and J lost 0 bases, with 10 bases between them. The CDR3 has 16 residues. Germline assignment: CDR1 MNHNS and CDR2 SASEGT.